The 24 T cell receptor beta chains listed next were all sequenced from one sample in a study of tumor-infiltrating lymphocytes in primary liver carcinoma. Total RNA amounting to 450 to 500 ng was the source from which TCR beta cDNA was made with a constant-region primer. A slightly modified ARM-PCR protocol with three nested multiplex PCR rounds produced these TCR beta libraries. Primers for the first two PCR rounds were TRBV1-TRBV30 forward primers and a C-beta reverse primer (about 10 cycles per round). A single record per CDR3 protein comes from TCRdb applying MiXCR to the multiplex PCR reads. The profile covers about 54,000 distinct CDR3 sequences, with around 79% appearing a single time and approximately 25% taken by the ten largest. Co-extracted RNA and DNA came from about 19-30 mg of unsorted bulk tissue. Material: liver tumor tissue from sampling region 2. This sample's subset: tumor region T2, inferior pole. The origin of the receptors is a man in his forties with primary liver carcinoma and hepatitis B virus infection.

This clonotype occurred many times. This chain uses TRBV6-5 with TRBJ1-1; D call uncertain. Trimming took off 0 bases at V and 7 bases at J, with 9 bases between the two ends. The CDR3 consists of 13 residues. The germline V gene has CDR1 MNHEY and CDR2 SVGAGI. DNA for the CDR3: TGTGCCAGCAGTTACTCACACAAGAGTGAAGCTTTCTTT. Translated: CASSYSHKSEAFF.

Concerning this clonotype: It is likely a read error, because the conserved phenylalanine at the end of the CDR3 is missing. J is TRBJ2-7 and V is TRBV12-3 or TRBV12-4; tentative D call: TRBD1 (5 bases). The CDR3 extends over 12 amino acids. The DNA of the CDR3 is TGCGCCAGCCACGGCAGGGCCTACGAGCAGTACCTC. Translated, it gives CASHGRAYEQYL.

The chain links TRBV6-6 to TRBJ2-7; 9 nucleotides line up with TRBD2. Per germline, CDR1 MNHNY and CDR2 SVGAGI (reference sequence). The CDR3 has 14 amino acids. The CDR3 here is CINSYALAGGEQYF. CDR3 nucleotides: TGTATCAACAGTTATGCACTAGCGGGTGGTGAGCAGTACTTC.

To note about this clonotype: A junction boundary mismatches the germline segment, possibly from a read error. The rearrangement joins TRBV29-1 to TRBJ2-5, with 7 bases identical to TRBD2. Germline values: CDR1 SQVTM, CDR2 ANQGSEA. The CDR3 covers 13 residues. The CDR3 sequence is CSVYGRAAETQYF. CDR3 bases: TGCAGCGTTTATGGGAGGGCCGCTGAGACACAGTACTTC.

This clonotype was counted at least ten times. V and J are TRBV28 and TRBJ2-3, with 14 bases aligning to TRBD2. Germline V lookup: CDR1 MDHEN, CDR2 SYDVKM. Trimming removed 5 bases from V and 2 bases from J; junction bases left unmatched: 6. This CDR3 has 17 amino acids. The CDR3 loop reads CASSRGLAGVTTDTQYF. CDR3 nucleotides: TGTGCCAGCAGTAGGGGACTAGCGGGAGTAACCACAGATACGCAGTATTTT. Based on the CDR3 plus reference TRBV28 and TRBJ2-3, the full variable domain is DVKVTQSSRYLVKRTGEKVFLECVQDMDHENMFWYRQDPGLGLRLIYFSYDVKMKEKGDIPEGYSVSREKKERFSLILESASTNQTSMYLCASSRGLAGVTTDTQYFGPGTRLTVL.

This clonotype was seen many times. This rearrangement joins TRBV28 to TRBJ1-1; D call uncertain. Deletions cut 10 bases from V and 3 bases from J, with 9 bases between. Per the germline V gene, CDR1 is MDHEN and CDR2 is SYDVKM. The CDR3 runs to 11 residues. CDR3 loop: CATRVDTEAFF. The CDR3 coding sequence is TGTGCCACCCGGGTGGACACTGAAGCTTTCTTT.

Concerning this clonotype: The junction differs from germline at one of its ends, possibly a read error. V and J are TRBV6-1 and TRBJ2-7; 7 nucleotides agree with TRBD1. CDR3 length: 14 amino acids. Germline CDR1 is MNHNS and CDR2 is SASEGT. CDR3 amino acids: CASKPGTVSYEEYF. The CDR3 DNA reads TGTGCCAGCAAGCCCGGGACAGTCTCCTACGAGGAGTACTTC.

The chain links TRBV29-1 to TRBJ1-1; TRBD1 matches 10 bases. The CDR3 sequence is 13 residues long. Germline CDR1 and CDR2: SQVTM and ANQGSEA. The CDR3 here is CNVTDRGYTEAFF. The CDR3 nucleotides read TGCAACGTAACGGACAGGGGGTACACTGAAGCTTTCTTT.

This sequence joins TRBV11-2 and TRBJ2-5, with TRBD1 as a possible D gene (5 bases). Looked up from germline, CDR1 is SGHAT and CDR2 is FQNNGV. The CDR3 is 12 amino acids. The germline V and J ends were trimmed by 2 bases and 5 bases, with 6 bases remaining between them. Here the CDR3 DNA reads TGTGCCAGCAGCTTATCAGGGGAGACCCAGTACTTC. This codes for CASSLSGETQYF.

V gene TRBV6-5 combines with J gene TRBJ2-5, with 7 bases aligning to TRBD1. The germline CDR1 and CDR2 sequences are MNHEY and SVGAGI. The V gene end was trimmed by 11 bases and the J gene end by 3 bases; junction bases not matched to a gene: 6. The CDR3 totals 12 residues. CDR3 residues: CARRGQEETQYF. The CDR3 nucleotides read TGTGCCCGCCGCGGACAGGAAGAGACCCAGTACTTC.

Concerning this clonotype itself: Being one base from a much bigger clone, this may be a read error. The genes are TRBV28 and TRBJ2-1; 8 nucleotides match TRBD2. The germline V gene has CDR1 MDHEN and CDR2 SYDVKM. The CDR3 is 22 amino acids. This chain's CDR3 is CASSLPRQALPGTRSSYNEKFF. The CDR3 DNA reads as TGTGCCAGCAGTTTACCGCGACAGGCCCTACCCGGGACTAGGAGCTCCTACAATGAGAAGTTCTTC.

Details on this clonotype: One end of the junction varies from germline; a read error may be responsible. The rearrangement joins TRBV11-2 to TRBJ2-7; D unresolved. Germline CDR1 is SGHAT and CDR2 is FQNNGV. This CDR3 spans 14 amino acids. The CDR3 region is CAINLTEGAYEQYF. The CDR3 bases are TGTGCCATCAACTTAACCGAAGGAGCCTACGAGCAGTATTTC.

A remark on this clonotype: The junction and the germline gene differ at one end; a read error may be behind it. The CDR3 loop reads CTSSQEVACGRVPYEQYF. CDR3 in DNA: TGTACCAGCAGCCAAGAGGTCGCGTGCGGGAGGGTACCCTACGAGCAGTACTTC. V and J are TRBV4-2 and TRBJ2-7; TRBD2 aligns across 9 bases. CDR1 is LGHNA and CDR2 is YNFKEQ in the germline V gene. The CDR3 has 18 residues.

About this clonotype: A junction boundary mismatches the germline segment, possibly from a read error. The chain combines TRBV7-8 with TRBJ2-7; 9 bases match TRBD2. Per germline, CDR1 SGHVS and CDR2 FQNEAQ. CDR3 size: 15 residues. CDR3 sequence: CASSTTSGPPYEQCF. In DNA, the CDR3 is TGTGCCAGCAGCACCACTAGCGGGCCGCCCTACGAGCAGTGCTTC.

A word on this clonotype: Because it lacks the conserved phenylalanine or tryptophan at the end, this CDR3 is likely a read error. The chain couples TRBV11-2 to TRBJ2-2; weak D call: TRBD1 (6 bases). Germline lookup yields CDR1 SGHAT and CDR2 FQNNGV. This CDR3 comprises 17 residues. The CDR3 coding sequence is TGCGCCAGCAGCTTAGTTCGGACGTACTCAGGGGCCGGGGAGCTGTTTTCT. It codes for CASSLVRTYSGAGELFS.

A remark on this clonotype: Since the CDR3 does not end with the conserved phenylalanine or tryptophan, this likely comes from a read error. V is TRBV4-1 and J is TRBJ2-2; possibly TRBD2 for D (6 bases). Germline V gene lookup returns CDR1 MGHRA and CDR2 YSYEKL. There are 14 residues in the CDR3. The CDR3 loop is CTSSQNSNTGELFS. The CDR3 bases are TGCACTAGCAGCCAAAACTCGAACACCGGGGAGCTGTTTTCT.

The table lists this clonotype with a few counts. A much larger clone lies one base from this, so it may be a read error. This chain links TRBV6-1 with TRBJ2-7; 8 bases map to TRBD2. The CDR3 runs to 14 residues. Germline trimming cut 11 bases from V and 1 base from J; bases unmatched to any gene: 10. Germline V gene sequence: CDR1 MNHNS, CDR2 SASEGT. The CDR3, as DNA: TGTGCCTGCTGCCCGACTAGCGCTTCCTACGAGCAGTACTTC. It translates to CACCPTSASYEQYF.

The rearrangement joins TRBV29-1 to TRBJ1-2; a weak D match, TRBD1 (5 bases). This CDR3 has 16 residues. Germline CDR1 reads SQVTM; CDR2 reads ANQGSEA. V lost 5 bases and J lost 3, with 22 bases in between. This chain's CDR3 is CSVIRREGRLDYGYTF. CDR3 bases: TGCAGCGTTATCCGCCGGGAGGGGCGTTTAGACTATGGCTACACCTTC.

This clonotype came up many times. The chain couples TRBV28 to TRBJ2-1; no definite D call. The V gene lost 4 bases and the J gene lost 3 bases, with 13 bases spanning the gap. The CDR3 is 15 residues long. Germline CDR1 is MDHEN and CDR2 is SYDVKM. For the CDR3, the DNA is TGTGCCAGCAGTTCCTCCCCGGATGACTACAATGAGCAGTTCTTC. Amino acids: CASSSSPDDYNEQFF.

A remark on this clonotype: This may be a read error: a much more frequent sequence differs by one nucleotide. The V gene is TRBV28, the J gene TRBJ2-6; no definite D call. The CDR3 runs 14 residues. V shed 7 bases and J shed 5 bases, with 12 bases lying between them. CDR1 is MDHEN, CDR2 SYDVKM, per germline. This CDR3 is CASIGRPRANVLTF. As DNA, the CDR3 is TGTGCCAGCATTGGCAGGCCTAGGGCCAACGTCCTGACTTTC.

This clonotype appeared a single time. Being one base from a much bigger clone, this may be a read error. CDR3 loop: CASSLRTERDQYF. Written as DNA, the CDR3 is TGTGCCAGCAGCTTGAGGACCGAGCGGGACCAGTACTTC. This chain uses TRBV7-3 with TRBJ2-5, with 7 bases identical to TRBD2. V shed 3 bases, J shed 10 bases, and the junction held 8 bases outside the gene matches. CDR1 SGHTA and CDR2 FQGTGA come from the germline V gene. The CDR3 sequence is 13 residues long.

This clonotype was observed a single time. The junction departs from germline at one end; a sequencing error may be responsible. The chain recombines TRBV4-1 with TRBJ1-3; D uncertain. Germline loops: CDR1 MGHRA, CDR2 YSYEKL. The CDR3 has 12 residues. The DNA of the CDR3 is TGCTTCAGCAGTCGAGCTGGAAACGCCATATATTTT. Translated: CFSSRAGNAIYF.

Comment on this clonotype: This may be a read error: a much more frequent sequence differs by one nucleotide. CDR3 coding DNA: TGTGCCAGCAGTTTCTTAGAACAGGGAAGGGGCCAAGAGACCCTGTACTTC. Residues: CASSFLEQGRGQETLYF. This sequence joins TRBV28 and TRBJ2-5; D is possibly TRBD1 (6 bases). CDR3 length: 17 residues. Germline V lookup: CDR1 MDHEN, CDR2 SYDVKM.

This chain uses TRBV6-5 with TRBJ2-1; D call uncertain. This CDR3 spans 14 amino acids. Germline lookup yields CDR1 MNHEY and CDR2 SVGAGI. The chain's CDR3 is CACSSLSSYNEQFF. Here the CDR3 DNA reads TGTGCATGCAGTTCACTATCTTCCTACAATGAGCAGTTCTTC.